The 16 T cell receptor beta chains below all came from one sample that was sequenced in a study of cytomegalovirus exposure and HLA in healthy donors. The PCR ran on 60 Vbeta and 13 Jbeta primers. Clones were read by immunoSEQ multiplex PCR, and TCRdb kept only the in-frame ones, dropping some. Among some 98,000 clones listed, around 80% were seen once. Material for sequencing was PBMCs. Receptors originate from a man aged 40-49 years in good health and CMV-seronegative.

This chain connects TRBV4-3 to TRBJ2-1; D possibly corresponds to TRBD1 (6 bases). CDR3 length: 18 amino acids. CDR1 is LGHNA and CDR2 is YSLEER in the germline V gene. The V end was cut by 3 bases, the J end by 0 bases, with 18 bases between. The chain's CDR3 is CASSQDLTGRSSYNEQFF. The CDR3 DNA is TGCGCCAGCAGCCAGGACCTTACAGGGAGAAGCTCCTACAATGAGCAGTTCTTC.

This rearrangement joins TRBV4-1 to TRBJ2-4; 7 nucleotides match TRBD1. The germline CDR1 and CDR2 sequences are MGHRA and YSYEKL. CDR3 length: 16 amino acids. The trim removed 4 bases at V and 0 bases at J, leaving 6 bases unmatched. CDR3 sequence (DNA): TGCGCCAGCAGCCCTGGACAGGCGACAGCCAAAAACATTCAGTACTTC. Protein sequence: CASSPGQATAKNIQYF.

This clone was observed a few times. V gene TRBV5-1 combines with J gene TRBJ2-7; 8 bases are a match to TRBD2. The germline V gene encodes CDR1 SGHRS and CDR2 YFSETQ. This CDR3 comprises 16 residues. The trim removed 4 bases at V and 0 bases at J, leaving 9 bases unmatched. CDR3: CASSPAAGGTSYEQYF. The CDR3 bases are TGCGCCAGCAGCCCGGCGGCGGGGGGAACCTCCTACGAGCAGTACTTC.

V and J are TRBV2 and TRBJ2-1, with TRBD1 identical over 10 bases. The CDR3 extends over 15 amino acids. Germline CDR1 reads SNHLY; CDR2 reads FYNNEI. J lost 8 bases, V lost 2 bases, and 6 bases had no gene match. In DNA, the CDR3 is TGTGCCAGCAGTGAATCCGGACAGGGGGGGGATGAGCAGTTCTTC. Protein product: CASSESGQGGDEQFF.

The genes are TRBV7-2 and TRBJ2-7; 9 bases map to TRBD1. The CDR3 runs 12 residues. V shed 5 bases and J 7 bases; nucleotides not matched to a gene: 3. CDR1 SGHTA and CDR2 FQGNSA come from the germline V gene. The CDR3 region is CASSQDRGEQYF. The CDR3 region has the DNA TGTGCCAGCAGCCAGGACAGGGGTGAGCAGTACTTC. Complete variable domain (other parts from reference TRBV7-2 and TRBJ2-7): GAGVSQSPSNKVTEKGKDVELRCDPISGHTALYWYRQSLGQGLEFLIYFQGNSAPDKSGLPSDRFSAERTGGSVSTLTIQRTQQEDSAVYLCASSQDRGEQYFGPGTRLTVT.

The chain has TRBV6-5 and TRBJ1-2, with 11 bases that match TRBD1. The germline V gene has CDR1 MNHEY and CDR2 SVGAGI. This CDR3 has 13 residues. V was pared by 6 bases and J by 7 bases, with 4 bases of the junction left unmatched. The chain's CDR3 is CASRGQGAAGYTF. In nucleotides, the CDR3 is TGTGCCAGCAGAGGACAGGGGGCGGCTGGCTACACCTTC.

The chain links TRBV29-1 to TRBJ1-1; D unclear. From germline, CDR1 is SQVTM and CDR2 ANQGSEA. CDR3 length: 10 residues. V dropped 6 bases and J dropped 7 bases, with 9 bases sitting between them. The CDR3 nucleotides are TGCAGCGTCGTTAACTATGAAGCTTTCTTT. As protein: CSVVNYEAFF. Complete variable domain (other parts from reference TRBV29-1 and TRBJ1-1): SAVISQKPSRDICQRGTSLTIQCQVDSQVTMMFWYRQQPGQSLTLIATANQGSEATYESGFVIDKFPISRPNLTFSTLTVSNMSPEDSSIYLCSVVNYEAFFGQGTRLTVV.

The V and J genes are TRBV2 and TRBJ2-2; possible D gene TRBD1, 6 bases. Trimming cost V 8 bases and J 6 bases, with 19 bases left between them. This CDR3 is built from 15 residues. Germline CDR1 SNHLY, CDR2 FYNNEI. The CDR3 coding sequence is TGTGCCAGCCTAATAGGACAGACGATCTCCGGGGAGCTGTTTTTT. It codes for CASLIGQTISGELFF.

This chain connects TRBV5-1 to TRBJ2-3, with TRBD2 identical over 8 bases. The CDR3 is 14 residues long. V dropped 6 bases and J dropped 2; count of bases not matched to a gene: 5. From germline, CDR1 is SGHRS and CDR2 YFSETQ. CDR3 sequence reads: CASKAGAFTDTQYF. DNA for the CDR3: TGCGCCAGCAAAGCGGGGGCTTTCACAGATACGCAGTATTTT.

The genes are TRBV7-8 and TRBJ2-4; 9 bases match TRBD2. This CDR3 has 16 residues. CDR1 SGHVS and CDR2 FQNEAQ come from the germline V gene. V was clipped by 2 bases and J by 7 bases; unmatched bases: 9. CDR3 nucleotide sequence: TGTGCCAGCAGCTTACGGGCGGGGGGGCCTTCGAACATTCAGTACTTC. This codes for CASSLRAGGPSNIQYF.

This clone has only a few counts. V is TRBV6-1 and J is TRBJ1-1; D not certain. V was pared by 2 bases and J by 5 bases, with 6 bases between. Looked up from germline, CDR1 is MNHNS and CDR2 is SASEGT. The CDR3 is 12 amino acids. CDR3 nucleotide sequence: TGTGCCAGCAGTGAATGGAGGACTGAAGCTTTCTTT. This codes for CASSEWRTEAFF.

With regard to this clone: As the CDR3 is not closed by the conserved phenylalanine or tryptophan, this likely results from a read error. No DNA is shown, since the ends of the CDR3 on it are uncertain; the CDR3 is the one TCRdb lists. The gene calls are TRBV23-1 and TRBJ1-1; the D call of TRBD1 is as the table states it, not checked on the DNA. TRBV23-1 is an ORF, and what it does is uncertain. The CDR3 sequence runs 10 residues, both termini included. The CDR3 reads CASSQSGQGT.

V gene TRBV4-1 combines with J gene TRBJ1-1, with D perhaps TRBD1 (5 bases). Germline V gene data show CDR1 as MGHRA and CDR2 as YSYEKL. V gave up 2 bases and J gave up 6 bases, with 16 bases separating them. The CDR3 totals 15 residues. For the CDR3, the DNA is TGCGCCAGCAGCCAATTAAGGTCCAGGGCCGCTGAAGCTTTCTTT. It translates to CASSQLRSRAAEAFF.

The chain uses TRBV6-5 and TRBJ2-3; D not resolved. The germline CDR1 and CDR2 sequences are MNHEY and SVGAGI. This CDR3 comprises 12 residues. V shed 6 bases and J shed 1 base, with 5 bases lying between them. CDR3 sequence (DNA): TGTGCCAGCAGAACAGGCACAGATACGCAGTATTTT. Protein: CASRTGTDTQYF.

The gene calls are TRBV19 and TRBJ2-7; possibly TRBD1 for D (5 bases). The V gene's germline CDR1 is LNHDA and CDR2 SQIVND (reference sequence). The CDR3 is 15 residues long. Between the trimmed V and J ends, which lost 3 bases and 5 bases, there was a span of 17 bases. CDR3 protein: CASSISLTPGNEQYF. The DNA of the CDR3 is TGTGCCAGTAGTATTTCCCTTACCCCAGGGAACGAGCAGTACTTC.

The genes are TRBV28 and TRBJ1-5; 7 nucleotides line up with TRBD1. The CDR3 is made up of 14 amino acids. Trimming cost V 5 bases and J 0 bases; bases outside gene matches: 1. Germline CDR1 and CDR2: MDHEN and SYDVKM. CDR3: CASSGTVSNQPQHF. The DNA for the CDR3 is TGTGCCAGCAGTGGGACAGTTAGCAATCAGCCCCAGCATTTT.